This TCR beta chain was identified during a study of blood T cell repertoires in COVID-19. As for the study in general: Acute and convalescent COVID-19 specimens originated in the United States, Italy and Spain. Sample material is recorded as cDNA or gDNA derived from T cells, B-cell-depleted T cells, or PBMCs.

In the original workflow: Nucleated cell counts were estimated from reference gene primer amplification. Produced via immunoSEQ multiplex PCR; TCRdb's table is partial and in-frame only. V, J and clone size were drawn from that table, and D and trimming were deduced from the DNA. Of around 210,000 clones in the sample, 65% to 90% were seen once. What was sequenced was peripheral blood. This receptor was taken from a human donor in a cohort sampled during active COVID-19.

CDR3 in DNA: TGTGCCAGTGAACCGGGACTAGCGGGAGGGCCCGTCAATGAGCAGTTCTTC. Its protein is CASEPGLAGGPVNEQFF. The chain recombines TRBV7-8 with TRBJ2-1; 16 nucleotides agree with TRBD2. Germline CDR1 and CDR2: SGHVS and FQNEAQ. V dropped 9 bases and J dropped 6; count of bases not matched to a gene: 11. CDR3 size: 17 residues.